The 19 T cell receptor beta chains reported below all come from one sample, sequenced in a study of blood T cell repertoires in COVID-19. The protocol was immunoSEQ multiplex PCR, while the TCRdb copy is restricted to in-frame clones and leaves out a portion. The repertoire holds 300,000 to 450,000 clones, with about 88% as singletons. Sequencing input: PBMCs or T cells enriched from blood (not recorded which). These receptors came from a woman younger than 45 who had been exposed to COVID-19.

The rearrangement joins TRBV18 to TRBJ2-1; D gene uncertain. V gave up 3 bases and J gave up 7 bases, with 16 bases separating them. Germline lookup yields CDR1 KGHSH and CDR2 LQKENI. CDR3 length: 15 residues. The CDR3 loop reads CASSPLATEINEQFF. In nucleotides, the CDR3 is TGTGCCAGCTCACCCCTCGCTACCGAGATAAATGAGCAGTTCTTC.

The CDR3 coding sequence is TGTGCCAGTAGCAAAAGGGGGCCCCCCCCCTATGGCTACACCTTC. Encoded protein: CASSKRGPPPYGYTF. The rearrangement uses TRBV19 and TRBJ1-2, with 7 positions matching TRBD1. V shed 6 bases, J shed 4 bases, and the junction held 11 bases outside the gene matches. The CDR3 has 15 amino acids. Germline CDR1 LNHDA, CDR2 SQIVND (reference sequence).

CDR3 sequence (DNA): TGTGCCAGTAGTGAAGCGCTTTTTTCCTACGAGCAGTACTTC. Encoded protein: CASSEALFSYEQYF. V gene TRBV19 combines with J gene TRBJ2-7; D remains ambiguous. There are 14 residues in the CDR3. CDR1 and CDR2 (germline): LNHDA, SQIVND (reference sequence). V was shortened by 5 bases and J by 1 base, with 12 bases between the two germline ends.

The chain recombines TRBV5-1 with TRBJ1-1; 9 positions match TRBD1. Germline CDR1 and CDR2: SGHRS and YFSETQ. CDR3 size: 17 residues. V lost 3 bases, J lost 5 bases, and 14 bases stayed unmatched. CDR3 loop: CASSSGTGLEWRTEAFF. In DNA form, the CDR3 reads TGCGCCAGCAGCTCCGGGACAGGGCTTGAGTGGCGGACTGAAGCTTTCTTT.

The chain uses TRBV11-2 and TRBJ2-1, with 12 nucleotides matching TRBD2. The CDR3 contains 16 residues. Germline CDR1 SGHAT, CDR2 FQNNGV. Trimming took 5 bases from V and 8 from J; bases not matched to a gene: 10. The CDR3, as DNA: TGTGCCAGCAGCACTAGACTAGCGGGAGTTATCGATGAGCAGTTCTTC. Protein: CASSTRLAGVIDEQFF.

This chain connects TRBV19 to TRBJ1-4, with TRBD1 identical over 9 bases. The V and J ends lost 3 bases and 6 bases, in that order; junction bases with no gene match: 5. The germline gives CDR1 LNHDA, CDR2 SQIVND (reference sequence). This CDR3 has 15 residues. CDR3: CASSIGTGLYEKLFF. CDR3 coding DNA: TGTGCCAGTAGTATCGGGACAGGGTTGTATGAAAAACTGTTTTTT.

The CDR3 reads CASSLDGVRSSYNEQFF. Here the CDR3 DNA reads TGTGCCAGCAGCTTAGACGGGGTCCGCAGCTCCTACAATGAGCAGTTCTTC. This sequence joins TRBV11-2 and TRBJ2-1; possibly TRBD2 for D (5 bases). Per the germline V gene, CDR1 is SGHAT and CDR2 is FQNNGV. V dropped 0 bases and J dropped 0 bases, with 12 bases sitting between them. The CDR3 is 17 amino acids.

V is TRBV18 and J is TRBJ2-7; D unclear. This CDR3 is 14 amino acids long. V was trimmed by 0 bases and J by 3 bases, leaving 9 bases between them. Germline V lookup: CDR1 KGHSH, CDR2 LQKENI. This chain's CDR3 is CASSPPAGNYEQYF. CDR3 nucleotides: TGTGCCAGCTCACCACCGGCAGGTAACTACGAGCAGTACTTC.

This clone was found a few times. The chain employs TRBV19 and TRBJ1-5; D unresolved. The CDR3 has 11 amino acids. CDR1 is LNHDA, CDR2 SQIVND, per germline (reference sequence). V lost 5 bases and J lost 11, with 10 bases in between. CDR3 in amino acids: CASSLLESQHF. The CDR3 DNA follows: TGTGCCAGTAGTTTACTCGAGTCCCAGCATTTT. Full variable domain (outside the CDR3, taken from reference TRBV19 and TRBJ1-5): DGGITQSPKYLFRKEGQNVTLSCEQNLNHDAMYWYRQDPGQGLRLIYYSQIVNDFQKGDIAEGYSVSREKKESFPLTVTSAQKNPTAFYLCASSLLESQHFGDGTRLSIL.

The chain joins TRBV3-1 (or the pseudogene TRBV3-2) to TRBJ1-1; weak D call: TRBD1 (6 bases). Trimming removed 3 bases at V and 0 bases at J, with 14 bases between. The CDR3 contains 16 residues. Per germline, CDR1 LGHDT and CDR2 YNNKEL (reference sequence). In DNA form, the CDR3 reads TGTGCCAGCAGCCAGGACCAGGGGACCATGAACACTGAAGCTTTCTTT. This gives the protein CASSQDQGTMNTEAFF.

CDR3 in DNA: TGTGCCAGCAGCGGTAACTCAATAATGGAGTACTTC. Protein sequence: CASSGNSIMEYF. The chain uses TRBV11-2 and TRBJ2-7, with D unclear. The CDR3 consists of 12 residues. Looked up from germline, CDR1 is SGHAT and CDR2 is FQNNGV. V was shortened by 5 bases and J by 11 bases, with 16 bases between the two germline ends. Full variable domain (remainder filled in from reference TRBV11-2 and TRBJ2-7): EAGVAQSPRYKIIEKRQSVAFWCNPISGHATLYWYQQILGQGPKLLIQFQNNGVVDDSQLPKDRFSAERLKGVDSTLKIQPAKLEDSAVYLCASSGNSIMEYFGPGTRLTVT.

This chain joins TRBV19 and TRBJ1-5; possibly TRBD1 for D (6 bases). The germline gives CDR1 LNHDA, CDR2 SQIVND (reference sequence). The CDR3 totals 15 residues. Trimming removed 3 bases from V and 4 bases from J, with 13 bases in between. The CDR3 DNA sequence: TGTGCCAGTAGTATTCGCCCCAGGGGAAATCAGCCCCAGCATTTT. Amino acids: CASSIRPRGNQPQHF. The full variable domain, completed using reference TRBV19 and TRBJ1-5, is DGGITQSPKYLFRKEGQNVTLSCEQNLNHDAMYWYRQDPGQGLRLIYYSQIVNDFQKGDIAEGYSVSREKKESFPLTVTSAQKNPTAFYLCASSIRPRGNQPQHFGDGTRLSIL.

The chain couples TRBV7-9 to TRBJ1-4, with D unresolved. The germline V and J ends were trimmed by 5 bases and 0 bases, with 13 bases remaining between them. The CDR3 has 16 residues. CDR1 and CDR2 (germline): SEHNR, FQNEAQ (reference sequence). The DNA for the CDR3 is TGTGCCAGCAGCCATGTTGAGCGGACAACTAATGAAAAACTGTTTTTT. This codes for CASSHVERTTNEKLFF. Based on the CDR3 plus reference TRBV7-9 and TRBJ1-4, the full variable domain is DTGVSQNPRHKITKRGQNVTFRCDPISEHNRLYWYRQTLGQGPEFLTYFQNEAQLEKSRLLSDRFSAERPKGSFSTLEIQRTEQGDSAMYLCASSHVERTTNEKLFFGSGTQLSVL.

This clone was counted once. V gene TRBV5-1 combines with J gene TRBJ2-7, with a weak D call TRBD2 (6 bases). Germline CDR1 and CDR2: SGHRS and YFSETQ. The CDR3 spans 14 residues. With 7 bases removed from V and 7 bases from J, the gap between germline ends came to 21 bases. The CDR3 sequence is CASQGAGSLGEQYF. CDR3 nucleotides: TGCGCCAGCCAAGGTGCCGGGAGCCTGGGGGAGCAGTACTTC.

The chain carries TRBV29-1 and TRBJ1-5, with D maybe TRBD1 (6 bases). Germline lookup yields CDR1 SQVTM and CDR2 ANQGSEA. Trimming shortened V by 6 bases and J by 2 bases, and 11 bases separated the two germline ends. The CDR3 has 13 residues. For the CDR3, the DNA is TGCAGCGTGGGGGGGGCAGGCAATCAGCCCCAGCATTTT. Translated, it gives CSVGGAGNQPQHF.

This clone appeared a single time. This rearrangement joins TRBV29-1 to TRBJ2-1, with D hard to call. The CDR3 runs to 10 residues. Trimming shortened V by 7 bases and J by 5 bases, and 6 bases separated the two germline ends. Germline-derived CDR1 and CDR2 are SQVTM and ANQGSEA. The CDR3 spells CSGANNEQFF. CDR3 sequence (DNA): TGCAGCGGGGCGAACAATGAGCAGTTCTTC.

The gene calls are TRBV19 and TRBJ2-7; 12 bases agree with TRBD2. Germline V gene data show CDR1 as LNHDA and CDR2 as SQIVND (reference sequence). The CDR3 contains 16 residues. Trimming cost V 4 bases and J 4 bases; bases outside gene matches: 8. The CDR3 is CASSSSRTSGRYEQYF. CDR3 sequence (DNA): TGTGCCAGTAGTAGCAGTAGAACTAGCGGGAGGTACGAGCAGTACTTC.

The V gene is TRBV7-3, the J gene TRBJ1-1, with a possible D match to TRBD1 (5 bases). Per germline, CDR1 SGHTA and CDR2 FQGTGA. The V and J ends lost 5 bases and 4 bases respectively, with 11 bases between them. The CDR3 runs 13 residues. CDR3 DNA sequence: TGTGCCAGCAGCCGCGGCGGGGGCACTGAAGCTTTCTTT. It specifies CASSRGGGTEAFF. Supplemented by reference TRBV7-3 and TRBJ1-1, the full variable domain reads GAGVSQTPSNKVTEKGKYVELRCDPISGHTALYWYRQSLGQGPEFLIYFQGTGAADDSGLPNDRFFAVRPEGSVSTLKIQRTERGDSAVYLCASSRGGGTEAFFGQGTRLTVV.

The V call is TRBV27, the J call TRBJ1-1; D perhaps matches TRBD1 (5 bases). V lost 4 bases and J 0 bases, leaving 12 bases between the germline ends. CDR1 and CDR2 (germline): MNHEY, SMNVEV (reference sequence). The CDR3 runs 15 residues. For the CDR3, the DNA is TGTGCCAGCAGTTATCAGACAGCCCTGAACACTGAAGCTTTCTTT. Protein sequence: CASSYQTALNTEAFF.